One and the same sample provided the 18 T cell receptor beta chains below, sequenced in a study of CD8+ T cells in alopecia areata. Markers including CD4, CD8alpha, NKG2D and NKG2ACE guided sorting of pooled cutaneous lymph node cells. The authors extracted RNA and reverse transcribed it into cDNA as the sequencing template. Assay: immunoSEQ multiplex PCR; the TCRdb copy retains only in-frame clones and omits some. The sample has approximately 300,000 clones, none seen only once. The sample consisted of CD4+ T cells sorted from a lymph node. Receptors were obtained from a C3H/HeJ mouse with alopecia areata. Mice of this strain are of MHC haplotype H2-k.

As for this clone: Genes here carry mouse names. The DNA ends 4 residues before the CDR3 does, and the rest of the CDR3 is filled in from the germline J gene. The chain has TRBV13-2 and TRBJ2-2; TRBD2 matches 11 bases. J was trimmed by 0 bases and V by 3 bases; bases with no gene match: 1. CDR1 is NNHNN, CDR2 SYGAGS, per germline (reference sequence). The CDR3 runs to 16 residues. The DNA read from the CDR3 is TGTGCCAGCGGTGTGGGACTGGGGGCAAACACCGGG. It codes for CASGVGLGANTG. The CDR3 as a whole reads CASGVGLGANTGQLYF.

Concerning this clone itself: Any gene name here is a mouse gene name. From the germline J gene comes the end of the CDR3, since the read stops 4 residues before it. The genes are TRBV19 and TRBJ2-5, with D perhaps TRBD2 (7 bases). This CDR3 is 13 amino acids long. V lost 5 bases and J lost 3, with 10 bases in between. The germline CDR1 and CDR2 sequences are FNHDT and SITEND (reference sequence). The CDR3 reads CASRRGAQDTQYF. Incomplete CDR3 DNA: TGTGCCAGCAGACGGGGGGCTCAAGAC.

Comments on this clone: These gene names are mouse names. Sequencing ends 4 residues short of the CDR3 end; the germline J gene provides the rest. The V gene is TRBV19, the J gene TRBJ1-2; the D gene is possibly TRBD1 (6 bases). V lost 5 bases and J lost 0, with 14 bases in between. Germline CDR1 is FNHDT and CDR2 is SITEND (reference sequence). This CDR3 comprises 15 residues. The part of the CDR3 DNA that was read is TGTGCCAGCAGACCAACGGGACACGCAAACTCC. Its protein product is CASRPTGHANS. Given in full, the CDR3 is CASRPTGHANSDYTF. Together with reference TRBV19 and TRBJ1-2, the CDR3 gives the full variable domain: GGIITQTPKFLIGQEGQKLTLKCQQNFNHDTMYWYRQDSGKGLRLIYYSITENDLQKGDLSEGYDASREKKSSFSLTVTSAQKNEMAVFLCASRPTGHANSDYTFGSGTRLLVI.

This clone was seen a few times. Gene names denote mouse genes. The CDR3 is cut off 4 residues early in the read; its end comes from the germline J gene. Additional DNA sequences in this sample encode the identical CDR3. The rearrangement links TRBV13-3 to TRBJ2-5; D possibly corresponds to TRBD1 (7 bases). This CDR3 is 14 amino acids long. From germline, CDR1 is NNHDY and CDR2 SYVADS. CDR3 DNA (partial): TGTGCCAGCAGTGATGGAGGGGGCCGCGAC. It yields the protein CASSDGGGRD. In full, the CDR3 reads CASSDGGGRDTQYF.

Worth noting for this clone: Gene names refer to mouse genes. With the read ending 4 residues before the CDR3 end, the germline J gene is used to fill in that end. Other DNA sequences in this sample translate to the same CDR3. The rearrangement joins TRBV19 to TRBJ2-1; a possible D gene is TRBD1 (6 bases). Trimming pared 7 bases from V and 4 bases from J, leaving 12 bases between. CDR3 size: 13 residues. Per the germline V gene, CDR1 is FNHDT and CDR2 is SITEND (reference sequence). The chain's CDR3 is CASSRDNYAEQFF. The DNA read from the CDR3 is TGTGCCAGCTCCCGGGACAATTATGCT.

For this clone: Gene and germline names: mouse. The CDR3 end lies 4 residues beyond the end of the read and is filled in from the germline J gene. In the same sample, other DNA sequences code for this CDR3. The rearrangement joins TRBV13-1 to TRBJ1-2, with 7 bases matching TRBD1. V gave up 2 bases and J gave up 0 bases; unmatched junction bases: 1. There are 14 residues in the CDR3. Germline assignment: CDR1 NSHNY and CDR2 SYGAGN. CDR3 protein: CASSEGQANSDYTF. The CDR3 bases that were read are TGTGCCAGCAGTGAAGGACAGGCAAACTCC.

This clone was counted between two and nine times. Gene labels here are mouse ones. The CDR3 goes on 4 residues after the read ends, and that part is filled in from the germline J gene. The J gene is TRBJ2-1, the V gene TRBV13-3; 7 bases match TRBD2. CDR1 is NNHDY, CDR2 SYVADS, per germline. The CDR3 loop spans 13 amino acids. The CDR3 DNA, read in part, is TGTGCCAGCAGTCGGGGGGGGTCGGCT. Amino acid sequence: CASSRGGSA. The CDR3 in full is CASSRGGSAEQFF.

This clone was picked up a small number of times. A read error may explain this, as a much larger clone is one base away. Gene names follow the mouse nomenclature. The sequence runs out 4 residues before the end of the CDR3; the remainder is reconstructed from the germline J gene. In the same sample, other DNA sequences code for this CDR3. The rearrangement links TRBV13-1 to TRBJ2-1; 7 bases match TRBD2. J lost 1 base, V lost 1 base, and 2 bases had no gene match. CDR3 size: 15 residues. The germline V gene has CDR1 NSHNY and CDR2 SYGAGN. The chain's CDR3 is CASSDSGGNYAEQFF. The sequenced part of the CDR3 DNA is TGTGCCAGCAGTGATTCTGGGGGAAACTATGCT.

Points on this clone: Any gene name here is a mouse gene name. The read falls 4 residues short of the CDR3 end, and the missing part is taken from the germline J gene. This same CDR3 is encoded by further DNA sequences in the sample. This sequence joins TRBV5 and TRBJ2-5; TRBD1 aligns across 7 bases. V trimming: 3 bases; J trimming: 2 bases; junction bases outside the gene matches: 2. This CDR3 spans 14 amino acids. Per the germline V gene, CDR1 is LGHNA and CDR2 is YNLKQL (reference sequence). CDR3 region: CASSQDRFQDTQYF. The part of the CDR3 DNA that was read is TGTGCCAGCAGCCAGGACAGGTTCCAAGAC.

This clone was counted a few times. Mouse names are used for the genes. The sequence runs out 4 residues before the end of the CDR3; the remainder is reconstructed from the germline J gene. The sample holds other DNA sequences that translate to the same CDR3. The chain employs TRBV13-1 and TRBJ2-7, with 9 bases lining up with TRBD2. V shed 3 bases, J shed 0 bases, and the junction held 4 bases outside the gene matches. Germline V gives CDR1 NSHNY, CDR2 SYGAGN. CDR3 length equals 15 residues. The sequenced part of the CDR3 DNA is TGTGCCAGCAGTGGAGACTGGGGGAGCTCCTAT. Translated: CASSGDWGSSY. The full CDR3 protein reads CASSGDWGSSYEQYF.

Comment on this clone: Here the gene names and germline are mouse. The read ends 4 residues early relative to the CDR3; the germline J gene fills the gap. This CDR3 is also generated by other DNA sequences in the sample. J is TRBJ2-3 and V is TRBV13-2; the match to TRBD2 covers 12 bases. Germline V gene lookup returns CDR1 NNHNN and CDR2 SYGAGS (reference sequence). V lost 3 bases, J lost 3 bases, and 2 bases stayed unmatched. The CDR3 covers 15 residues. The sequenced CDR3 bases are TGTGCCAGCGGTGGACTGGGGGGGCGCGCAGAA. Translating it yields CASGGLGGRAE. The entire CDR3 protein reads CASGGLGGRAETLYF.

A remark on this clone: Genes and germline are mouse. The read gets to within 4 residues of the CDR3 end, and the germline J gene fills in the rest. The sample has other DNA sequences that encode this CDR3 too. The chain employs TRBV1 and TRBJ2-3, with TRBD2 matching over 8 bases. Losses at the gene ends were 3 bases for V and 0 bases for J; bases not matched to a gene: 2. The CDR3 length is 15 residues. Germline CDR1 reads NSQYPW; CDR2 reads LRSPGD (reference sequence). The sequenced CDR3 bases are TGCACCTGCAGTGCTGGGGGGGGTAGTGCAGAA. Residues: CTCSAGGGSAE. The entire CDR3 protein is CTCSAGGGSAETLYF.

As regards this clone: Germline and genes: mouse. In the same sample, other DNA sequences code for this CDR3. CDR3 sequence reads: CASSDAAGGVYAEQFF. The CDR3 bases that were read are TGTGCCAGCAGTGATGCGGCTGGGGGGGTTTATGCT. The chain carries TRBV13-1 and TRBJ2-1, with 9 nucleotides matching TRBD2. The read terminates 4 residues ahead of where the CDR3 ends, so the germline J gene completes it. The CDR3 runs to 16 residues. Germline CDR1 reads NSHNY; CDR2 reads SYGAGN. Germline trimming cut 0 bases from V and 4 bases from J; bases unmatched to any gene: 5.

This clone turned up a few times. The gene symbols are mouse symbols. The read finishes 4 residues shy of the CDR3 end, and the germline J gene is used to complete it. Other nucleotide sequences from this sample produce the same CDR3. The chain links TRBV13-1 to TRBJ2-5, with 8 bases that match TRBD2. Germline-derived CDR1 and CDR2 are NSHNY and SYGAGN. J lost 3 bases, V lost 2 bases, and 2 bases had no gene match. The CDR3 extends over 14 amino acids. The sequenced part of the CDR3 DNA is TGTGCCAGCAGTGACTGGGGGGCTCAAGAC. Protein: CASSDWGAQD. The CDR3 in its entirety is CASSDWGAQDTQYF.

This clone was found a few times. The genes are named according to mouse. The observed sequence ends 4 residues before the CDR3 terminus, with the missing tail filled in from the germline J gene. V and J are TRBV1 and TRBJ1-2; 7 positions match TRBD1. CDR1 and CDR2 (germline): NSQYPW, LRSPGD (reference sequence). CDR3 length: 13 residues. The CDR3 loop is CTCSADRKADYTF. CDR3 DNA, as far as it was read: TGCACCTGCAGTGCGGACAGGAAGGCC.

With respect to this clone: Here the gene names and germline are mouse. Read data end 4 residues before the CDR3 end; the end is taken from the germline J gene. This chain uses TRBV17 with TRBJ2-1, with 8 bases identical to TRBD2. CDR3 size: 15 residues. Germline V gene sequence: CDR1 MNHDT, CDR2 YYDKIL. The covered CDR3 bases are TGTGCTAGCAGTAGAGGCTGGGGGGAGGTGGCT. Encoded protein: CASSRGWGEVA. The CDR3, in full, reads CASSRGWGEVAEQFF.

There are a few counts of this clone. All gene names here are mouse names. Read coverage stops 4 residues before the CDR3 terminus; the germline J gene supplies the remainder. This rearrangement joins TRBV13-3 to TRBJ2-7, with TRBD2 identical over 11 bases. V dropped 2 bases and J dropped 0; count of bases not matched to a gene: 4. CDR1 is NNHDY, CDR2 SYVADS, per germline. The CDR3 loop spans 16 amino acids. The sequenced part of the CDR3 DNA is TGTGCCAGCAGTGACCGGGACTGGGGGCTCTCCTAT. Its protein product is CASSDRDWGLSY. The complete CDR3 reads CASSDRDWGLSYEQYF.

This clone was detected only a few times. The gene names given are mouse names. The observed sequence ends 4 residues before the CDR3 terminus, with the missing tail filled in from the germline J gene. Other DNA sequences in this sample translate to the same CDR3. This chain links TRBV19 with TRBJ2-2, with D perhaps TRBD2 (6 bases). Germline V gene lookup returns CDR1 FNHDT and CDR2 SITEND (reference sequence). This CDR3 is built from 13 residues. V dropped 2 bases and J dropped 6 bases, with 8 bases sitting between them. CDR3 DNA, as far as it was read: TGTGCCAGCAGTATTGGGGGTCCCGGG. This codes for CASSIGGPG. The whole CDR3 reads CASSIGGPGQLYF.